The rows below give T cell receptor beta chains drawn from one sample of a study of OX40 agonist ivuxolimab in advanced cancers. Produced via immunoSEQ multiplex PCR; TCRdb's table is partial and in-frame only. The sample carries approximately 30,000 clones, 82% recorded once. The sequenced sample was CD4+ or CD8+ T cells sorted from blood, obtained in a trial of the OX40 agonist ivuxolimab. These receptors were taken from an adult with an advanced solid tumor such as melanoma, head and neck, liver or kidney cancer. CDR3s include the opening cysteine and the closing phenylalanine or tryptophan. The order of the fields is clone size, V gene, D gene, J gene, CDR3 protein, CDR3 DNA. A D gene is named only where the DNA matches it firmly. A clone size is listed for some rows: how often the clone was seen (once, few, many), or a class if it is expanded.

>.|TRBV2|.|TRBJ1-3
CASSRSGDRGNTIYF
TGTGCCAGCAGCAGGAGCGGGGACCGTGGAAACACCATATATTTT
>.|TRBV27|.|TRBJ1-5
CASRTTGSSNQPQHF
TGTGCCAGCAGGACCACAGGTAGTAGCAATCAGCCCCAGCATTTT
>.|TRBV11-2|TRBD1|TRBJ1-2
CASSFWDRGDYGYTF
TGTGCCAGCAGCTTTTGGGACAGGGGGGACTATGGCTACACCTTC
>.|TRBV7-2|.|TRBJ2-1
CASSLGYNEQFF
TGTGCCAGCAGCTTAGGATACAATGAGCAGTTCTTC
>.|TRBV7-9|TRBD2|TRBJ2-3
CASSYGGRVTDTQYF
TGTGCCAGCAGCTACGGGGGGAGGGTAACAGATACGCAGTATTTT
>.|TRBV2|.|TRBJ2-3
CASPTGTTRGTDTQYF
TGTGCCAGCCCCACCGGGACGACTAGGGGCACAGATACGCAGTATTTT
>few|TRBV13|TRBD1|TRBJ1-1
CASSAWTGWNTEAFF
TGTGCCAGCAGTGCTTGGACAGGGTGGAACACTGAAGCTTTCTTT
>.|TRBV18|.|TRBJ1-1
CASGRDTEAFF
TGTGCCAGCGGCCGGGACACTGAAGCTTTCTTT
>.|TRBV6-5|.|TRBJ2-7
CASSFLSSQVHEQYF
TGTGCCAGCAGTTTCCTGTCATCACAAGTCCACGAGCAGTACTTC
>.|TRBV11-2|TRBD1|TRBJ2-7
CASSTHTGVYEQYF
TGTGCCAGCAGCACCCACACAGGGGTCTACGAGCAGTACTTC
>.|TRBV28|TRBD1|TRBJ1-1
CASTPNRGRTEAFF
TGTGCCAGCACCCCTAACAGGGGGCGGACTGAAGCTTTCTTT
>.|TRBV21-1|.|TRBJ2-6
CASRIGRTGANVLTF
TGTGCCAGCAGGATAGGGAGGACTGGGGCCAACGTCCTGACTTTC
>.|TRBV19|.|TRBJ1-1
CASSMVGAVVPEAFF
TGTGCCAGTAGTATGGTAGGGGCGGTCGTCCCTGAAGCTTTCTTT
>.|TRBV4-1|.|TRBJ2-7
CASSQVKGYEQYF
TGCGCCAGCAGCCAAGTTAAGGGCTACGAGCAGTACTTC
>.|TRBV9|.|TRBJ1-1
CASSVEVQDTEAFF
TGTGCCAGCAGCGTAGAAGTCCAGGACACTGAAGCTTTCTTT
>.|TRBV7-9|.|TRBJ1-4
CASSFFRSGREKLFF
TGTGCCAGCAGCTTCTTCCGCTCCGGGAGAGAAAAACTGTTTTTT
>.|TRBV30|.|TRBJ2-7
CAWSVLGRSFYEQYF
TGTGCCTGGAGTGTACTCGGGAGAAGTTTCTACGAGCAGTACTTC
>.|TRBV28|.|TRBJ1-5
CASSLSWLVGNSNQPQHF
TGTGCCAGCAGTTTAAGTTGGTTAGTTGGCAATAGCAATCAGCCCCAGCATTTT
>.|TRBV6-5|TRBD2|TRBJ2-1
CASRDLAGVNNEQFF
TGTGCCAGCAGGGACCTAGCGGGGGTAAACAATGAGCAGTTCTTC
>.|TRBV6-1|.|TRBJ1-1
CASSGLRMNTEAFF
TGTGCCAGCAGTGGCCTCAGGATGAACACTGAAGCTTTCTTT
>.|TRBV7-9|.|TRBJ1-5
CASSLAGPGDQPQHF
TGTGCCAGCAGCTTAGCCGGGCCTGGGGATCAGCCCCAGCATTTT
>.|TRBV5-5|TRBD2|TRBJ2-7
CASSLLGGGTYEQYF
TGTGCCAGCAGCTTGTTAGGCGGGGGTACCTACGAGCAGTACTTC
>.|TRBV4-2|TRBD2|TRBJ2-5
CASSPVAGGHQETQYF
TGTGCCAGCAGCCCCGTAGCGGGGGGGCACCAAGAGACCCAGTACTTC
>.|TRBV7-9|.|TRBJ2-2
CASSSTRNTGELFF
TGTGCCAGCAGCTCGACTAGGAACACCGGGGAGCTGTTTTTT
>.|TRBV9|.|TRBJ2-3
CASSLDPVSTDTQYF
TGTGCCAGCAGCTTAGACCCCGTTAGCACAGATACGCAGTATTTT
>.|TRBV14|.|TRBJ1-2
CASSQDLTANYGYTF
TGTGCCAGCAGCCAAGATCTGACAGCTAACTATGGCTACACCTTC
>once|TRBV6-6|.|TRBJ2-1
CASSGDSYSYNEQFF
TGTGCCAGCAGTGGGGACTCCTACTCCTACAATGAGCAGTTCTTC
>.|TRBV6-6|TRBD1|TRBJ1-3
CASRATGEAGNTIYF
TGTGCCAGCAGAGCAACAGGGGAGGCTGGAAACACCATATATTTT
>.|TRBV7-2|TRBD1|TRBJ2-5
CASSLVDRGREETQYF
TGTGCCAGCAGCTTAGTGGACAGGGGAAGAGAAGAGACCCAGTACTTC
>.|TRBV7-3|.|TRBJ1-6
CASSLRGQNSPLHF
TGTGCCAGCAGCTTAAGGGGGCAGAATTCACCCCTCCACTTT
>once|TRBV29-1|.|TRBJ1-2
CSVESEIGYGYTF
TGCAGCGTTGAAAGTGAAATCGGGTATGGCTACACCTTC
>.|TRBV28|TRBD2|TRBJ2-3
CASSLERGGKDF
TGTGCCAGCAGTTTGGAAAGGGGAGGGAAGGATTTT
>few|TRBV19|TRBD1|TRBJ1-5
CASRDRSNQPQHF
TGTGCCAGTCGGGACAGGAGCAATCAGCCCCAGCATTTT
>few|TRBV7-6|.|TRBJ2-5
CASSFNGETQYF
TGTGCCAGCAGCTTCAACGGAGAGACCCAGTACTTC
>.|TRBV27|.|TRBJ1-4
CASSGTGMNEKLFF
TGTGCCAGCAGTGGAACAGGGATGAATGAAAAACTGTTTTTT
>.|TRBV20-1|.|TRBJ1-2
CSAPEGGGYTF
TGCAGTGCTCCAGAGGGGGGTGGCTACACCTTC
>.|TRBV9|TRBD1|TRBJ1-2
CASSTGAVGYGYTF
TGTGCCAGCAGCACAGGGGCCGTCGGCTATGGCTACACCTTC
>.|TRBV28|.|TRBJ2-1
CASSFLEGDNEQFF
TGTGCCAGCAGTTTCTTAGAGGGAGACAATGAGCAGTTCTTC
>.|TRBV28|.|TRBJ1-4
CASSLAVVREKLFF
TGTGCCAGCAGTTTGGCCGTGGTGCGTGAAAAACTGTTTTTT
>.|TRBV5-8|.|TRBJ1-1
CASSFRLNTEAFF
TGTGCCAGCAGCTTTCGGTTGAACACTGAAGCTTTCTTT
>.|TRBV6-6|TRBD1|TRBJ1-2
CASRRQGAYYGYTF
TGTGCCAGCAGGCGACAGGGGGCGTATTATGGCTACACCTTC
>.|TRBV6-5|.|TRBJ2-7
CASSPPAYEQYF
TGTGCCAGCAGCCCCCCGGCCTACGAGCAGTACTTC
>.|TRBV9|.|TRBJ2-7
CASSPGGWGVPYEQYF
TGTGCCAGCAGCCCAGGAGGTTGGGGAGTCCCCTACGAGCAGTACTTC
>.|TRBV18|.|TRBJ2-2
CASSPRQGNTGELFF
TGTGCCAGCTCACCGAGGCAGGGGAACACCGGGGAGCTGTTTTTT
>few|TRBV29-1|TRBD2|TRBJ2-5
CSVDAYWTSGGEETQYF
TGCAGCGTTGACGCCTACTGGACTAGCGGGGGCGAAGAGACCCAGTACTTC
>once|TRBV21-1|.|TRBJ1-2
CASSPRPTKGRTDGYTF
TGTGCCAGCAGCCCCCGCCCAACTAAGGGACGGACGGATGGCTACACCTTC
>.|TRBV6-5|.|TRBJ1-2
CASSHASEPGRGYTF
TGTGCCAGCAGTCACGCCTCTGAGCCGGGGCGTGGCTACACCTTC
>.|TRBV2|.|TRBJ2-1
CASSDVTPGNEQFF
TGTGCCAGCAGTGATGTGACCCCCGGGAATGAGCAGTTCTTC
>.|TRBV10-2|TRBD2|TRBJ2-7
CASSELAGSGEQYF
TGCGCCAGCAGTGAACTAGCGGGATCTGGCGAGCAGTACTTC
>.|TRBV5-1|TRBD1|TRBJ1-1
CASSSAQGGGTEAFF
TGCGCCAGCAGCTCGGCCCAGGGGGGCGGCACTGAAGCTTTCTTT